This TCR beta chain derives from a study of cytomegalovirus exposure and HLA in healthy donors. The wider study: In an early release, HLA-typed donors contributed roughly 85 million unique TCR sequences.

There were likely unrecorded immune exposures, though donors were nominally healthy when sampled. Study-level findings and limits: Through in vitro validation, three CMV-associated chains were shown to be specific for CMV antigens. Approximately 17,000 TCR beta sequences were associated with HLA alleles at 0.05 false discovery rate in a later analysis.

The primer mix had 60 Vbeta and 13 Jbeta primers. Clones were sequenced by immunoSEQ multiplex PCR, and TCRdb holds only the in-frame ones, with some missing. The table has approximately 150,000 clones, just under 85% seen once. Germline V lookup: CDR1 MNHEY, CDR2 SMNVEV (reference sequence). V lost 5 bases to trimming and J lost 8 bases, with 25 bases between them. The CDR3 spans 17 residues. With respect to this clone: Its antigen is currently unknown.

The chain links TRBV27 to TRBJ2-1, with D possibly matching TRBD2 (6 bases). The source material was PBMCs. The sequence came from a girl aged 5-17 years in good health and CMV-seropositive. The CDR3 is CASSKEAGGDLRHEQFF. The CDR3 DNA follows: TGTGCCAGCAGTAAGGAAGCGGGCGGCGATCTCCGCCATGAGCAGTTCTTC.